Shown below are 22 T cell receptor beta chains from a single sample sequenced in a study of blood T cell repertoires in COVID-19. Assay used: immunoSEQ multiplex PCR; TCRdb lists only in-frame clones, some missing. The sample carries around 53,000 clones, around 79% recorded once. The specimen sequenced was peripheral blood. The receptors here all came from a man between 70 and 80 years old with active or convalescent COVID-19.

The V gene is TRBV9, the J gene TRBJ1-2; D not resolved. V was trimmed by 4 bases and J by 3 bases, leaving 16 bases between them. In germline, CDR1 is SGDLS, CDR2 YYNGEE. The CDR3 length is 15 residues. This CDR3 reads CASSPGGSYDYGYTF. CDR3 DNA sequence: TGTGCCAGCAGCCCCGGCGGATCCTATGACTATGGCTACACCTTC.

The CDR3 sequence is CASSPGTGANYGYTF. In DNA, the CDR3 is TGTGCCAGTAGTCCCGGGACAGGTGCTAACTATGGCTACACCTTC. V usage is TRBV19 and J usage is TRBJ1-2; 8 positions match TRBD1. The CDR3 runs to 15 residues. Germline CDR1 reads LNHDA; CDR2 reads SQIVND (reference sequence). The V gene end was trimmed by 5 bases and the J gene end by 0 bases; junction bases not matched to a gene: 5.

The rearrangement links TRBV3-1 (or the pseudogene TRBV3-2) to TRBJ2-7; possible D gene TRBD2, 6 bases. Germline V gene lookup returns CDR1 LGHDT and CDR2 YNNKEL (reference sequence). The CDR3 runs 15 residues. Trimming took off 0 bases at V and 7 bases at J, with 16 bases between the two ends. This chain's CDR3 is CASSQDPNGRIEQYF. In DNA form, the CDR3 reads TGTGCCAGCAGCCAAGATCCAAACGGGAGAATAGAGCAGTACTTC.

V gene TRBV5-5 combines with J gene TRBJ2-3, with 10 bases identical to TRBD1. V trimming: 4 bases; J trimming: 0 bases; junction bases outside the gene matches: 8. This CDR3 has 17 amino acids. Germline assignment: CDR1 SGHKS and CDR2 YYEKEE (reference sequence). CDR3 protein: CASSPGQGFGSTDTQYF. DNA for the CDR3: TGTGCCAGCAGCCCGGGACAGGGGTTCGGGAGCACAGATACGCAGTATTTT.

V usage is TRBV12-5 and J usage is TRBJ2-2, with TRBD1 matching over 8 bases. The trim removed 5 bases at V and 1 base at J, leaving 6 bases unmatched. The CDR3 sequence is 16 residues long. Germline V gene lookup returns CDR1 LGHNT and CDR2 FRNRAP. The CDR3 bases are TGTGCTAGTGGTAAAAGGACAGGGAGGAACACCGGGGAGCTGTTTTTT. This encodes CASGKRTGRNTGELFF.

This chain links TRBV5-6 with TRBJ1-3, with D maybe TRBD1 (5 bases). The CDR3 loop spans 17 amino acids. V lost 0 bases and J lost 2, with 15 bases in between. CDR1 is SGHDT and CDR2 is YYEEEE in the germline V gene. The CDR3 sequence is CASSLALGVQAGNTIYF. CDR3 nucleotides: TGTGCCAGCAGCTTGGCCCTAGGGGTACAGGCTGGAAACACCATATATTTT.

The rearrangement joins TRBV28 to TRBJ2-7; D is perhaps TRBD1 (6 bases). From germline, CDR1 is MDHEN and CDR2 SYDVKM. V gave up 6 bases and J gave up 3 bases, with 9 bases separating them. The CDR3 is made up of 12 amino acids. The CDR3 DNA reads as TGTGCCAGCAGCCGGGACATCTACGAGCAGTACTTC. It translates to CASSRDIYEQYF.

CDR3 sequence (DNA): TGTGCCAGCAGCCAAGCCCTGTCGAGCGAGCAGTACTTC. It specifies CASSQALSSEQYF. This chain joins TRBV3-1 (or the pseudogene TRBV3-2) and TRBJ2-7; D unclear. V lost 1 base, J lost 6 bases, and 10 bases lay in between. The CDR3 loop spans 13 amino acids. The germline CDR1 and CDR2 sequences are LGHDT and YNNKEL (reference sequence).

This sequence joins TRBV7-2 and TRBJ2-2; D perhaps matches TRBD2 (7 bases). Germline V lookup: CDR1 SGHTA, CDR2 FQGNSA. V was pared by 5 bases and J by 6 bases, with 22 bases between. The CDR3 covers 17 residues. The CDR3 nucleotides read TGTGCCAGCAGCCCCGTACAGGGAGGGGGTAGGGCCGGGGAGCTGTTTTTT. Translated, it gives CASSPVQGGGRAGELFF.

This clone was seen a single time. The chain has TRBV28 and TRBJ2-5; 7 nucleotides agree with TRBD1. CDR3 size: 14 residues. Germline-derived CDR1 and CDR2 are MDHEN and SYDVKM. V shed 8 bases and J 4 bases; nucleotides not matched to a gene: 10. In DNA, the CDR3 is TGTGCCAGCTCTCTAGGGGGCTCCGGAGAGACCCAGTACTTC. Translated: CASSLGGSGETQYF.

The chain recombines TRBV6-5 with TRBJ2-1; TRBD2 matches at 9 bases. The trim removed 6 bases at V and 7 bases at J, leaving 7 bases unmatched. Germline V gene sequence: CDR1 MNHEY, CDR2 SVGAGI. The CDR3 extends over 14 amino acids. CDR3 region: CASSLGGGGNEQFF. The CDR3 region has the DNA TGTGCCAGCAGCCTCGGCGGGGGGGGTAATGAGCAGTTCTTC.

This clone turned up a few times. The rearrangement links TRBV27 to TRBJ1-1, with no clear D. V lost 1 base, J lost 1 base, and 4 bases lay in between. This CDR3 comprises 13 residues. Germline-derived CDR1 and CDR2 are MNHEY and SMNVEV (reference sequence). Written as DNA, the CDR3 is TGTGCCAGCAGTTTATTGGCGAACACTGAAGCTTTCTTT. It translates to CASSLLANTEAFF.

The chain uses TRBV28 and TRBJ1-2; D gene ambiguous. CDR3 length equals 13 residues. Germline V gene sequence: CDR1 MDHEN, CDR2 SYDVKM. Deletions cut 6 bases from V and 1 base from J, with 9 bases between. CDR3 coding DNA: TGTGCCAGCAGCCTTCAGGTTAACTATGGCTACACCTTC. It yields the protein CASSLQVNYGYTF.

The chain has TRBV6-5 and TRBJ2-5, with 13 nucleotides matching TRBD2. This CDR3 comprises 15 residues. The ends lost 5 bases at V and 5 bases at J; junction bases unmatched: 5. In germline, CDR1 is MNHEY, CDR2 SVGAGI. The CDR3 reads CASSLSTSGGETQYF. CDR3 coding DNA: TGTGCCAGCAGTCTCTCGACTAGCGGGGGGGAGACCCAGTACTTC.

This clone was seen only a few times. The chain links TRBV7-8 to TRBJ2-1; 11 bases fit TRBD2. The CDR3 contains 17 residues. Germline CDR1 is SGHVS and CDR2 is FQNEAQ. J lost 5 bases, V lost 4 bases, and 10 bases had no gene match. CDR3 residues: CASSSGPLGLADNEQFF. CDR3 DNA sequence: TGTGCCAGCAGCTCAGGGCCCTTGGGACTAGCGGACAATGAGCAGTTCTTC.

V is TRBV7-2 and J is TRBJ1-3; a possible D gene is TRBD1 (5 bases). This CDR3 is 15 amino acids long. V lost 5 bases, J lost 4 bases, and 15 bases lay in between. Germline loops: CDR1 SGHTA, CDR2 FQGNSA. CDR3 amino acids: CASSPPGGRGNTIYF. The DNA of the CDR3 is TGTGCCAGCAGCCCCCCCGGGGGAAGAGGAAACACCATATATTTT.

V is TRBV13 and J is TRBJ1-1; the D gene is possibly TRBD1 (6 bases). The CDR3 has 15 residues. The germline V gene encodes CDR1 PRHDT and CDR2 FYEKMQ (reference sequence). V lost 4 bases and J 0 bases, leaving 12 bases between the germline ends. The CDR3 loop is CASSSPDSMNTEAFF. The CDR3 region has the DNA TGTGCCAGCAGCTCCCCGGACAGTATGAACACTGAAGCTTTCTTT.

This chain joins TRBV6-5 and TRBJ1-5; a possible D gene is TRBD1 (6 bases). V lost 4 bases to trimming and J lost 6 bases, with 13 bases between them. This CDR3 region has 14 residues. Germline CDR1 MNHEY, CDR2 SVGAGI. CDR3 sequence (DNA): TGTGCCAGCAGTTCCGGCGCAGGGGTTCAGCCCCAGCATTTT. It is translated as CASSSGAGVQPQHF.

CDR3 nucleotides: TGTGCCAGCAGCCGACAGACAGGGGCCGTTGCGGATGAGCAGTTCTTC. It translates to CASSRQTGAVADEQFF. The chain uses TRBV7-9 and TRBJ2-1, with TRBD1 identical over 8 bases. This CDR3 is built from 16 residues. V lost 5 bases, J lost 8 bases, and 14 bases stayed unmatched. CDR1 and CDR2 from the germline V gene are SEHNR and FQNEAQ (reference sequence).

The chain links TRBV14 to TRBJ1-1; D perhaps matches TRBD1 (5 bases). The V gene's germline CDR1 is SGHDN and CDR2 FVKESK. V was cut by 0 bases and J by 5 bases, with 10 bases left in between. CDR3 length equals 14 residues. CDR3: CASSQELRGTEAFF. The CDR3 DNA reads as TGTGCCAGCAGCCAAGAGTTAAGGGGAACTGAAGCTTTCTTT.

This chain uses TRBV19 with TRBJ2-7, with TRBD1 identical over 10 bases. The germline V gene has CDR1 LNHDA and CDR2 SQIVND (reference sequence). After removal of 7 bases from V and 7 bases from J, the junction contained 7 bases not matched to a gene. This CDR3 is built from 13 residues. CDR3 amino acids: CASTPGQGSEQYF. The CDR3 DNA is TGTGCCAGTACCCCGGGACAGGGGAGTGAGCAGTACTTC.

The gene calls are TRBV11-2 and TRBJ2-4, with D possibly being TRBD2 (6 bases). Germline-derived CDR1 and CDR2 are SGHAT and FQNNGV. Trimming left V 5 bases short and J 5 bases short, with 13 bases between. The CDR3 is made up of 14 amino acids. The CDR3 spells CASSPWEDENIQYF. The CDR3 bases are TGTGCCAGCAGCCCCTGGGAGGACGAAAACATTCAGTACTTC.